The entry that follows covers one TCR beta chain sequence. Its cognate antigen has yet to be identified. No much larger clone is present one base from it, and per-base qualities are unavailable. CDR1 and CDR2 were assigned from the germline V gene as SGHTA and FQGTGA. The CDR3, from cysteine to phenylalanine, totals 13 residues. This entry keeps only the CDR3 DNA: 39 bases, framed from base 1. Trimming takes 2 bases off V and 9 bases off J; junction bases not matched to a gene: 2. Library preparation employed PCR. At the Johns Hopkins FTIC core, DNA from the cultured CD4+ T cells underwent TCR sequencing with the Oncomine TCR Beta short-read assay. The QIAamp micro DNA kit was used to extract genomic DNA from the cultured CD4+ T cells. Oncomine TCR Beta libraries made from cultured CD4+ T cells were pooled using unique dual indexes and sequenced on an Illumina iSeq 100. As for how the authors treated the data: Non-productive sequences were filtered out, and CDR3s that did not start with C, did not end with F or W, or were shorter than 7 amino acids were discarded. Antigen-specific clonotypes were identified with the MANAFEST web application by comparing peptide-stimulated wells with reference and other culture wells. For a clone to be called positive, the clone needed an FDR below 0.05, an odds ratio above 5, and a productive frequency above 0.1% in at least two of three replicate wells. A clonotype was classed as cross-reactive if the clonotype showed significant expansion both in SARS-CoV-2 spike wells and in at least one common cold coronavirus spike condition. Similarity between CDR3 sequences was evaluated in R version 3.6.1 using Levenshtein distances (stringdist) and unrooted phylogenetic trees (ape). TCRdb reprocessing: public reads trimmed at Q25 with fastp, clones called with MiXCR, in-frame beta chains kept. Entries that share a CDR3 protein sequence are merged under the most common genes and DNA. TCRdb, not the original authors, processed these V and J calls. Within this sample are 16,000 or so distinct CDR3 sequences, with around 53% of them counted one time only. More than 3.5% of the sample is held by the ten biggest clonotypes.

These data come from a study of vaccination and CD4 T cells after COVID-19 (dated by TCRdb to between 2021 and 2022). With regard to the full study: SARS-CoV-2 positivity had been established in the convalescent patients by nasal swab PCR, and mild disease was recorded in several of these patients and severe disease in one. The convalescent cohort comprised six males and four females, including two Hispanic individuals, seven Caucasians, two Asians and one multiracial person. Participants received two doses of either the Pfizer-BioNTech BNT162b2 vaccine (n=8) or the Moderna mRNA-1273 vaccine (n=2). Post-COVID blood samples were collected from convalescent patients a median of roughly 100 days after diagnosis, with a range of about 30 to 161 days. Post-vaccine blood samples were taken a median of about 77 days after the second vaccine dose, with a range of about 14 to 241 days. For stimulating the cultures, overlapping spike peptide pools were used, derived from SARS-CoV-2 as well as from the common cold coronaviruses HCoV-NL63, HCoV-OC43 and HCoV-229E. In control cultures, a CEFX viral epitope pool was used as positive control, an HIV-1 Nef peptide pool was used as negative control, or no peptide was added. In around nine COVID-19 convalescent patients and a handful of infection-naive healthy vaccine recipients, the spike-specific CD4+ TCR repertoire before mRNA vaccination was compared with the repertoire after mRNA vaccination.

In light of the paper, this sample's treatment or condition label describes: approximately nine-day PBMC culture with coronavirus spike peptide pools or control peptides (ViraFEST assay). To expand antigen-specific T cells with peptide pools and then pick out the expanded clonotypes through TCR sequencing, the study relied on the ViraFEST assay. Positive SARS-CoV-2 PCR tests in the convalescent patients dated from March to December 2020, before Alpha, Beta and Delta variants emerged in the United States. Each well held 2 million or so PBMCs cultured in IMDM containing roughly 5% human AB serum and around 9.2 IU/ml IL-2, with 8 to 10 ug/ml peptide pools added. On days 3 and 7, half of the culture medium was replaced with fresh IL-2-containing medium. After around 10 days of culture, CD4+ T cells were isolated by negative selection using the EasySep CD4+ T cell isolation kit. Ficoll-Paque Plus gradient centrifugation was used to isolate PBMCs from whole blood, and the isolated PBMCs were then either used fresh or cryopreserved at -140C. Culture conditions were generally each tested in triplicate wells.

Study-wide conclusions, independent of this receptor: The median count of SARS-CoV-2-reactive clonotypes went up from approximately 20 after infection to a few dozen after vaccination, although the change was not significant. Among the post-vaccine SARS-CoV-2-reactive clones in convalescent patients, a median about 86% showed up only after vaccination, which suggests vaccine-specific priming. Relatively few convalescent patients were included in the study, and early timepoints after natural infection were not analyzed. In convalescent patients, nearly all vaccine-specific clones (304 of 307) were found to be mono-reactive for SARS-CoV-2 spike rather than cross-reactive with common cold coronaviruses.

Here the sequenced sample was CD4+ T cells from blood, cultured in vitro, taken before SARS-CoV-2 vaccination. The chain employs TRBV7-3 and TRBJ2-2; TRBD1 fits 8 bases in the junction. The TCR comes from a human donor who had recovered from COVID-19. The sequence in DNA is TGTGCCAGCAGCTTACAGGGGGCGAGGGAGCTGTTTTTT. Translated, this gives CASSLQGARELFF.